Listed below are T cell receptor beta chains from one sample, sequenced in a study of T-cell reconstitution after alpha-beta-depleted transplantation in children. One entry per CDR3 protein results from TCRdb running MiXCR on the PCR reads. The sample lists fewer than 700,000 distinct CDR3 sequences; 23% were seen once. The sequences come from PBMCs, mostly from graft donor cells, collected 360 days after TCRalphabeta/CD19-depleted stem cell transplant. The receptors were sampled from a boy under three years old who had a stem cell transplant for acute myeloid leukemia, so the T cells may come from the graft donor. The CDR3 runs from the conserved cysteine through the conserved F or W. The order of the fields is D gene, V gene, clone size, J gene, CDR3 DNA, CDR3 protein. D genes are given only for firm matches. Expanded clones are given a class, and other clones once, few, many or no size at all.

TRBD1,TRBV7-6,.,TRBJ1-1,TGTGCCAGCAGCTCCCGGACAGGGGAGGAAACTGAAGCTTTCTTT,CASSSRTGEETEAFF
.,TRBV6-5,few,TRBJ2-1,TGTGCCAGCTCCACGACGTCGTACAATGAGCAGTTCTTC,CASSTTSYNEQFF
.,TRBV5-1,many,TRBJ1-6,TGCGCCAGCAGCGGGTCGAGAAATAATTCACCCCTCCACTTT,CASSGSRNNSPLHF
TRBD2,TRBV6-5,many,TRBJ2-1,TGTGCCAGCAGTTTGACTAGCGGGGGGGACAATGAGCAGTTCTTC,CASSLTSGGDNEQFF
.,TRBV24-1,.,TRBJ2-7,TGTGCCACCAGTGACAGGGGTTACGAGCAGTACTTC,CATSDRGYEQYF
.,TRBV20-1,many,TRBJ2-3,TGCAGTGCTAGAGGAAGAGGTCTTCGCACAGATACGCAGTATTTT,CSARGRGLRTDTQYF
.,TRBV7-9,few,TRBJ2-3,TGTGCCAGCAGCACACGACTAGACAGCACAGATACGCAGTATTTT,CASSTRLDSTDTQYF
.,TRBV20-1,many,TRBJ2-1,TGCAGTGCTAGAGACCCCGACATTACCTACAATGAGCAGTTCTTC,CSARDPDITYNEQFF
TRBD2,TRBV20-1,many,TRBJ2-1,TGCAGTGCCAGGGGTCCAGCGGGGGGCCGAGATGAGCAGTTCTTC,CSARGPAGGRDEQFF
TRBD2,TRBV12-3/TRBV12-4,.,TRBJ2-5,TGTGCCAGCAGTTTGGGCGTGCCCGGCGTCCAGCGGGGGGGCGAGGTGGAGACCCAGTACTTC,CASSLGVPGVQRGGEVETQYF
TRBD2,TRBV4-3,many,TRBJ2-3,TGCGCCAGCAGCCAAGATCTAACCAGCGGGGCACGGGGAGATACGCAGTATTTT,CASSQDLTSGARGDTQYF
.,TRBV24-1,.,TRBJ2-4,TGTGCCACCAGTGATCCCGGCACAGGGAAAAACATTCAGTACTTC,CATSDPGTGKNIQYF
.,TRBV5-1,many,TRBJ2-1,TGCGCCAGCAGCCCATTGACTAGCAATGAGCAGTTCTTC,CASSPLTSNEQFF